The 7 T cell receptor beta chains below all came from one sample that was sequenced in a study of shared clonotypes between healthy human individuals. Libraries were prepared by immunoSEQ multiplex PCR; TCRdb keeps only in-frame clonotypes and omits some of them. The sample lists fewer than 1.8 million clones; 98% were seen once. The sample taken for sequencing was naive CD4+ T cells sorted from blood. Subset here: CD45RA+ positively selected. The receptor source for this set is a man in his thirties or forties in good health.

The chain couples TRBV5-1 to TRBJ2-7, with TRBD1 identical over 9 bases. Germline loops: CDR1 SGHRS, CDR2 YFSETQ. V shed 5 bases and J 6 bases; nucleotides not matched to a gene: 12. The CDR3 spans 15 residues. CDR3: CASRETGQGISEQYF. The CDR3 bases are TGCGCCAGCAGAGAGACGGGACAGGGAATCTCCGAGCAGTACTTC.

The V gene is TRBV6-1, the J gene TRBJ1-3; 7 bases line up with TRBD1. The CDR3 has 14 residues. The germline CDR1 and CDR2 sequences are MNHNS and SASEGT. After removal of 8 bases from V and 0 bases from J, the junction contained 4 bases not matched to a gene. The CDR3 loop is CASLGQISGNTIYF. The CDR3 DNA reads TGTGCCAGCCTGGGACAGATCTCTGGAAACACCATATATTTT.

V gene TRBV2 combines with J gene TRBJ2-1, with 11 bases aligning to TRBD2. V lost 5 bases, J lost 14 bases, and 8 bases stayed unmatched. The germline gives CDR1 SNHLY, CDR2 FYNNEI. The CDR3 spans 13 residues. The CDR3 sequence: CASSPLAGVPEFF. CDR3 DNA: TGTGCCAGCAGTCCACTAGCGGGGGTCCCTGAGTTCTTC.

The J gene is TRBJ1-5, the V gene TRBV21-1. TRBV21-1 is termed a pseudogene. The CDR3 covers 17 residues. CDR3: CASSKPRPGTSNQPQHF. CDR3 sequence (DNA): TGTGCCAGCAGCAAACCTAGACCGGGAACCAGCAATCAGCCCCAGCATTTT.

This sequence joins TRBV7-8 and TRBJ1-4; 10 nucleotides line up with TRBD1. V shed 1 base, J shed 15 bases, and the junction held 11 bases outside the gene matches. The CDR3 has 15 amino acids. The germline CDR1 and CDR2 sequences are SGHVS and FQNEAQ. This chain's CDR3 is CASSLGQGAGGRMFF. In DNA, the CDR3 is TGTGCCAGCAGCTTAGGACAGGGGGCCGGAGGAAGGATGTTTTTT.

This chain joins TRBV4-1 and TRBJ2-3, with TRBD2 matching over 13 bases. J gave up 6 bases and V 6 bases, and 6 bases lay outside the gene matches. The CDR3 runs 15 residues. Germline CDR1 reads MGHRA; CDR2 reads YSYEKL. Here the CDR3 reads CASRPTSGRKDTQYF. The DNA for the CDR3 is TGCGCCAGCAGACCGACTAGCGGGAGGAAGGATACGCAGTATTTT.

The V call is TRBV6-9, the J call TRBJ2-7, with a possible D match to TRBD1 (6 bases). This CDR3 contains 13 residues. Germline V gene lookup returns CDR1 MNHGY and CDR2 SVAAGI. The V end lost 8 bases, the J end lost 1 base, and 12 bases lay between the germline ends. CDR3 in amino acids: CASAGELSYEQYF. CDR3 in DNA: TGTGCCAGCGCAGGGGAGCTATCCTACGAGCAGTACTTC.